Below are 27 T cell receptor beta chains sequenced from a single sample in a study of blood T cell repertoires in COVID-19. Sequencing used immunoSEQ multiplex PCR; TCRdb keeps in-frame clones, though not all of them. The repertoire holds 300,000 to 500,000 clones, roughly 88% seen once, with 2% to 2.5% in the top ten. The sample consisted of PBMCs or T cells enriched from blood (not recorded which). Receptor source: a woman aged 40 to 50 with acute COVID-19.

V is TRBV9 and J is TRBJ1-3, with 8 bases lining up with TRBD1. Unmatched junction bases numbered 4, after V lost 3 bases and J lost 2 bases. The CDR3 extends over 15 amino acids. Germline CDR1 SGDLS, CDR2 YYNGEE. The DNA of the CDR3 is TGTGCCAGCAGCGCAGGGGGCGAGGCTGGAAACACCATATATTTT. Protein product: CASSAGGEAGNTIYF.

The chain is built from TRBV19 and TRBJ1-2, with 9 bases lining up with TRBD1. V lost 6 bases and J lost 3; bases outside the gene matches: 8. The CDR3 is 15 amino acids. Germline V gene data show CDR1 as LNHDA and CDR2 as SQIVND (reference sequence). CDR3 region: CASRLSTGGDYGYTF. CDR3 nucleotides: TGTGCCAGTAGATTATCAACAGGGGGCGACTATGGCTACACCTTC. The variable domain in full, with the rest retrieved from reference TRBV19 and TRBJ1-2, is DGGITQSPKYLFRKEGQNVTLSCEQNLNHDAMYWYRQDPGQGLRLIYYSQIVNDFQKGDIAEGYSVSREKKESFPLTVTSAQKNPTAFYLCASRLSTGGDYGYTFGSGTRLTVV.

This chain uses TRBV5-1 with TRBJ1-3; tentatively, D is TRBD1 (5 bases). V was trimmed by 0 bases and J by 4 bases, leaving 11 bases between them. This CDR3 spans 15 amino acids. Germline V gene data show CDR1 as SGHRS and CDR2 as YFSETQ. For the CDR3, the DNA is TGCGCCAGCAGCTTGGAACAGGTACCCGGAAACACCATATATTTT. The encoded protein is CASSLEQVPGNTIYF.

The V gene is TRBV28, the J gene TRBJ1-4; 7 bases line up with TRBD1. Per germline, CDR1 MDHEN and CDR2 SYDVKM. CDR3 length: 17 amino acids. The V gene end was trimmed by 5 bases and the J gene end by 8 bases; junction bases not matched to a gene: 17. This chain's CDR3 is CASSPQGEGAGREKLFF. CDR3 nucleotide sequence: TGTGCCAGCAGTCCCCAAGGTGAGGGGGCAGGTAGAGAAAAACTGTTTTTT.

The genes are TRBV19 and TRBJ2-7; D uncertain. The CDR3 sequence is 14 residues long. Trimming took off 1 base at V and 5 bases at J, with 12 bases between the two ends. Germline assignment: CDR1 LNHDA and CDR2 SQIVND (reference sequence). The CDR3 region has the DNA TGTGCCAGTAGTATAGGACAAGGAATCAACGAGCAGTACTTC. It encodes CASSIGQGINEQYF.

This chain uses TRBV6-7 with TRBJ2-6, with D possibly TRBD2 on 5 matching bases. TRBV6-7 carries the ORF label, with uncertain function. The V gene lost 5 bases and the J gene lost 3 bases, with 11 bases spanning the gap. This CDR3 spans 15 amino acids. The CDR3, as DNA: TGTGCCAGCAGTGAAGCCCGGGGTGGGGCCAACGTCCTGACTTTC. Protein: CASSEARGGANVLTF.

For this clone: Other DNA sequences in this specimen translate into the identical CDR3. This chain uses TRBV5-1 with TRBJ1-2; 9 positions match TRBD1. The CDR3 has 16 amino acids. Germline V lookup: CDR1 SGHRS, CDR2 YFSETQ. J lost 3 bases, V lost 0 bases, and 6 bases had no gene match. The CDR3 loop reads CASSLVPGQGDYGYTF. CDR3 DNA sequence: TGCGCCAGCAGCTTGGTCCCGGGACAGGGAGACTATGGCTACACCTTC.

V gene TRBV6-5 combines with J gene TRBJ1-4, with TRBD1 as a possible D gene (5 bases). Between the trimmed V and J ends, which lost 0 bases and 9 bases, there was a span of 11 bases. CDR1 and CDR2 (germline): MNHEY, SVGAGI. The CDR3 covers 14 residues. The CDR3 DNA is TGTGCCAGCAGTTACTCCCAGGGTCTGAAAAAACTGTTTTTT. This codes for CASSYSQGLKKLFF.

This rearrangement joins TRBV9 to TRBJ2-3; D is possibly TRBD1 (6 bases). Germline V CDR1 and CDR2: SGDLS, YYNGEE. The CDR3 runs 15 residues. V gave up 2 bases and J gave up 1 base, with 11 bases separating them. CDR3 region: CASSVGQFRTDTQYF. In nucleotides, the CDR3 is TGTGCCAGCAGCGTCGGACAGTTTCGCACAGATACGCAGTATTTT.

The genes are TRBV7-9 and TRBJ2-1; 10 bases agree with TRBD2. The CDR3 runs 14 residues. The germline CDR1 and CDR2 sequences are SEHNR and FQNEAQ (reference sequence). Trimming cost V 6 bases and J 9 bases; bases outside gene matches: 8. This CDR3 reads CASRRSGGPGEQFF. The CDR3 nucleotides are TGTGCCAGCAGACGTAGCGGGGGGCCTGGTGAGCAGTTCTTC.

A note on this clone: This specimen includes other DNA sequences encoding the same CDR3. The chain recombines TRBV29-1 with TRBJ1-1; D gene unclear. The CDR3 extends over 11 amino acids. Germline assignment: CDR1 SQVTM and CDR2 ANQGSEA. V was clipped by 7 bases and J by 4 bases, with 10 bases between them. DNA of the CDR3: TGCAGCGCCGGAGGATCCACTGAAGCTTTCTTT. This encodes CSAGGSTEAFF.

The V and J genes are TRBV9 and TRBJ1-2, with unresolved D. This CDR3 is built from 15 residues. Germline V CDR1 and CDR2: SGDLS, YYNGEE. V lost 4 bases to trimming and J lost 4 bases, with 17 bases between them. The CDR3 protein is CASSFESVASYGYTF. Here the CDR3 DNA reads TGTGCCAGCAGCTTCGAGTCCGTTGCCTCCTATGGCTACACCTTC.

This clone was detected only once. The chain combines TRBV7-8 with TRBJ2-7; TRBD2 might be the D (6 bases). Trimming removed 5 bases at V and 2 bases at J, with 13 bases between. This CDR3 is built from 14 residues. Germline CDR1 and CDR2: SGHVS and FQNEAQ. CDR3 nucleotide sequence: TGTGCCAGCAGCATCAGAGGAGGGGCCTACGAGCAGTACTTC. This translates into CASSIRGGAYEQYF.

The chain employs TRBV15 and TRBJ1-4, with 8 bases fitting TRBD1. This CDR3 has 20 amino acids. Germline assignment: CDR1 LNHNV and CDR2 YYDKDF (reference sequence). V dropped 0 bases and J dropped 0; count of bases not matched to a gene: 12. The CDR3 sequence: CATSRDRGRTGIATNEKLFF. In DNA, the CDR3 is TGTGCCACCAGCAGAGATCGAGGGCGGACAGGGATAGCAACTAATGAAAAACTGTTTTTT.

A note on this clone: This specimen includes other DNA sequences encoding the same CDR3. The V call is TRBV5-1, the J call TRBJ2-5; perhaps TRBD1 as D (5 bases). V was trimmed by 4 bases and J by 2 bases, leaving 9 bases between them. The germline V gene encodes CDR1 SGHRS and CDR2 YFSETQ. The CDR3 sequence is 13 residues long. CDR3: CASSLDRQETQYF. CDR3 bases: TGCGCCAGCAGCCTAGACAGACAAGAGACCCAGTACTTC.

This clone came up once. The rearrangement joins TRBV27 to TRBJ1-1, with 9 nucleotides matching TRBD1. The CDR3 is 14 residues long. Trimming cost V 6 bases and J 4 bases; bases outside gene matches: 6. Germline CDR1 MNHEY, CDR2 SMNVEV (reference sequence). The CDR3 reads CASSHRGRGTEAFF. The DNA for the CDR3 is TGTGCCAGCAGCCACAGGGGGCGGGGCACTGAAGCTTTCTTT.

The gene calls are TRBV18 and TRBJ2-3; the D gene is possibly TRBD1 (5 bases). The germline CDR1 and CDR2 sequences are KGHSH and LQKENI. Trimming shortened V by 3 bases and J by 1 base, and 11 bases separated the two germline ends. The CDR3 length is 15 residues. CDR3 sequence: CASSPRAFGTDTQYF. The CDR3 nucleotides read TGTGCCAGCTCACCCAGGGCCTTTGGCACAGATACGCAGTATTTT.

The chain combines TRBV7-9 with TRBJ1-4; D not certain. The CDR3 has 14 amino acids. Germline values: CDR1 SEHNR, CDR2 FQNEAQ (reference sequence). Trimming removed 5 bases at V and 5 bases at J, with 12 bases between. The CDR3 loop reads CASSLVAGNEKLFF. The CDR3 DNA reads TGTGCCAGCAGCCTAGTTGCGGGCAATGAAAAACTGTTTTTT.

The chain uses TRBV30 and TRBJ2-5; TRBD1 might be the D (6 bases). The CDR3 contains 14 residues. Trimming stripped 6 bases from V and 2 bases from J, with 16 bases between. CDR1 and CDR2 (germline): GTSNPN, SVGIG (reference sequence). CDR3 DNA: TGTGCCTGTTCTAGGGGGAACAGTCAAGAGACCCAGTACTTC. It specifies CACSRGNSQETQYF.

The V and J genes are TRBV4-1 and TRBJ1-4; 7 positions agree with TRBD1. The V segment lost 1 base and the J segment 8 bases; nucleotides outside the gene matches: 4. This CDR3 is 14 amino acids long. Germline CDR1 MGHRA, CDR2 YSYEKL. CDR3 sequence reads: CASSQAGGREKLFF. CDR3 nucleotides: TGCGCCAGCAGCCAAGCAGGGGGAAGGGAAAAACTGTTTTTT.

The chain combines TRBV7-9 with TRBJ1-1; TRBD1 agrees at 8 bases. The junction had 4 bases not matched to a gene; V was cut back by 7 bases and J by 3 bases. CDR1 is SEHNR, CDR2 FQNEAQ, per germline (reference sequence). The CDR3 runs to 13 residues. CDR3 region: CASTRDRYTEAFF. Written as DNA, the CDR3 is TGTGCCAGCACGCGGGACAGGTACACTGAAGCTTTCTTT.

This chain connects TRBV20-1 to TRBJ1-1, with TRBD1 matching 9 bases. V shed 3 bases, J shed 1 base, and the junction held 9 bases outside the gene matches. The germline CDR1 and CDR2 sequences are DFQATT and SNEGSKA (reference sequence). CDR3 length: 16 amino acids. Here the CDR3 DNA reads TGCAGTGCTAGTCGTGGGACAGGGAGAGCGAACACTGAAGCTTTCTTT. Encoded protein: CSASRGTGRANTEAFF.

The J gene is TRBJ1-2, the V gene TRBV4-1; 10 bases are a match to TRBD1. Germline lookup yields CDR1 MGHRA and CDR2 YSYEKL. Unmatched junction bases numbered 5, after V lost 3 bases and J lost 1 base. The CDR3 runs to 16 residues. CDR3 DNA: TGCGCCAGCAGCCAGTCCGGGACAGGGGATAACTATGGCTACACCTTC. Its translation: CASSQSGTGDNYGYTF.

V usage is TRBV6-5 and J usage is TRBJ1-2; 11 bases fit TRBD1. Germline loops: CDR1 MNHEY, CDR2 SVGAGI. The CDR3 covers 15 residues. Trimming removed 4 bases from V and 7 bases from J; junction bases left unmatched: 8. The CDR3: CASSSGQGAFGGYTF. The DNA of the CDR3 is TGTGCCAGCAGTTCAGGACAGGGGGCGTTCGGTGGCTACACCTTC.

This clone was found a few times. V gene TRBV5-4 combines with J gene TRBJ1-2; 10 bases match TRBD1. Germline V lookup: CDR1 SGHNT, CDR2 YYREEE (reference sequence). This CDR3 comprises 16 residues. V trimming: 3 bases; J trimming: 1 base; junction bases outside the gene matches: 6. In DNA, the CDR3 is TGTGCCAGCAGCTCCCCGGACAGGGGGGTTAACTATGGCTACACCTTC. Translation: CASSSPDRGVNYGYTF.

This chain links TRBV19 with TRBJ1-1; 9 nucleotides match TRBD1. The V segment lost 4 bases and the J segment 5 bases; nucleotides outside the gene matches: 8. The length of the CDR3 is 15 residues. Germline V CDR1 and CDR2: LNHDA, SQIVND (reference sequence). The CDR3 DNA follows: TGTGCCAGTAGTACAGGACAGGGGTGGGAAACTGAAGCTTTCTTT. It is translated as CASSTGQGWETEAFF.

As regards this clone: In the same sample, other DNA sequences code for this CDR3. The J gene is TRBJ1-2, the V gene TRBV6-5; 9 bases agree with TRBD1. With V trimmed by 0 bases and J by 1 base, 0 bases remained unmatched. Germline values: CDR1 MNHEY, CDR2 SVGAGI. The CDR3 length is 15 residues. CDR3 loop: CASSYSGQGNYGYTF. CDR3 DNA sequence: TGTGCCAGCAGTTACTCGGGACAGGGTAACTATGGCTACACCTTC.